The entry that follows covers one TCR beta chain sequence. Its antigen is undetermined. The data derive from a study of lymphopenia after photon versus proton radiotherapy. Study-wide points: In patients who died, overall survival fell as post-nadir TCR diversity dropped more. Post-nadir diversity loss with photons came from oligoclonal expansion, particularly CD8+ Temra cells. Under photons, naive T cells and diversity fell while effector/memory populations rose.

Repertoires were generated with immunoSEQ multiplex PCR, while TCRdb's copy carries only in-frame clones and drops some. The sample consists of just over 25,000 clones, about 85% of them appearing once. This TCR was recovered from a young man with gastric cancer. The source material was peripheral blood, sampled from a patient treated with photon-based radiotherapy.

The CDR3 coding sequence is TGTGCCAGCAGCCAGAGGACTGGCGGGACCCCCTACGAGCAGTACTTC. Translated, it gives CASSQRTGGTPYEQYF. V gene TRBV13 combines with J gene TRBJ2-7, with D possibly being TRBD2 (6 bases). CDR1 is PRHDT and CDR2 is FYEKMQ in the germline V gene (reference sequence). The CDR3 length is 16 residues. V was clipped by 5 bases and J by 2 bases, with 19 bases between them.